What follows are 14 T cell receptor beta chains derived from one specimen sequenced in a study of T cells in Graves' hyperthyroidism and ophthalmopathy. Amplification yielded TCR beta CDR3 regions, with RNA transcripts as the source. The TCR CDR3 was amplified in a first-round RT-PCR using the HTBI primer set. TCRdb analysed the multiplex PCR reads with MiXCR anew, one entry per CDR3 protein. Of about 840,000 distinct CDR3 sequences listed, around 39% were seen once; the top ten hold 7.5% to 9.5%. What was sequenced was blood. The receptor source for this set is a man in his late teens or twenties with Graves' hyperthyroidism.

This chain links TRBV10-3 with TRBJ2-2, with a weak D call TRBD1 (6 bases). Germline-derived CDR1 and CDR2 are ENHRY and SYGVKD. V was shortened by 10 bases and J by 1 base, with 16 bases between the two germline ends. This CDR3 is 15 amino acids long. As DNA, the CDR3 is TGTGCCAGCAGCCCACAGGGATGGAACACCGGGGAGCTGTTTTTT. The encoded protein is CASSPQGWNTGELFF.

This clonotype was seen only a few times. The V gene is TRBV12-3 or TRBV12-4, the J gene TRBJ1-2; no clear D gene. Trimming shortened V by 7 bases and J by 4 bases, and 19 bases separated the two germline ends. CDR3 length: 15 residues. The CDR3 bases are TGTGCCAGCATCTTCGGTCGGGGATCGGGCTATGGCTACACCTTC. This encodes CASIFGRGSGYGYTF.

This chain uses TRBV13 with TRBJ2-7, with 12 nucleotides matching TRBD1. Germline loops: CDR1 PRHDT, CDR2 FYEKMQ (reference sequence). J lost 7 bases, V lost 6 bases, and 7 bases had no gene match. There are 14 residues in the CDR3. The CDR3 nucleotides are TGTGCCAGCAGTTCCGGGACAGGGGGCGTGGAGCAGTACTTC. Protein: CASSSGTGGVEQYF.

The V call is TRBV30, the J call TRBJ2-7; no definite D call. CDR1 and CDR2 from the germline V gene are GTSNPN and SVGIG (reference sequence). Trimming shortened V by 3 bases and J by 2 bases, and 8 bases separated the two germline ends. This CDR3 has 12 residues. The chain's CDR3 is CAWRDEAYEQYF. In DNA form, the CDR3 reads TGTGCCTGGAGGGACGAAGCCTACGAGCAGTACTTC.

The J gene is TRBJ2-5, the V gene TRBV19; 7 bases line up with TRBD1. The CDR3 runs 13 residues. Per the germline V gene, CDR1 is LNHDA and CDR2 is SQIVND (reference sequence). J gave up 4 bases and V 3 bases, and 2 bases lay outside the gene matches. This CDR3 reads CASSMTGRETQYF. In DNA, the CDR3 is TGTGCCAGTAGTATGACAGGGCGAGAGACCCAGTACTTC.

About this clonotype: The CDR3 carries no conserved terminal phenylalanine or tryptophan, so it likely arises from a read error. The V gene is TRBV4-3, the J gene TRBJ1-1, with D hard to call. The CDR3 totals 15 residues. The germline V and J ends were trimmed by 0 bases and 0 bases, with 8 bases remaining between them. CDR1 is LGHNA and CDR2 is YSLEER in the germline V gene. This CDR3 is CASSQDHGMNTEAFL. CDR3 sequence (DNA): TGCGCCAGCAGCCAAGATCATGGCATGAACACTGAAGCTTTCCTT.

The chain joins TRBV20-1 to TRBJ1-1, with 10 bases identical to TRBD1. The CDR3 is 16 amino acids. V dropped 0 bases and J dropped 6; count of bases not matched to a gene: 10. Germline loops: CDR1 DFQATT, CDR2 SNEGSKA (reference sequence). The CDR3 region has the DNA TGCAGTGCTAGAGATCTTGACGGGACAGGGGAATCTGAAGCTTTCTTT. It encodes CSARDLDGTGESEAFF.

The V and J genes are TRBV29-1 and TRBJ2-7; possible D gene TRBD1, 5 bases. This CDR3 contains 12 residues. V lost 4 bases to trimming and J lost 4 bases, with 11 bases between them. Germline lookup yields CDR1 SQVTM and CDR2 ANQGSEA. CDR3 protein: CSVGDGAYEQYF. As DNA, the CDR3 is TGCAGCGTTGGAGATGGGGCTTACGAGCAGTACTTC.

The chain recombines TRBV12-3 or TRBV12-4 with TRBJ2-5, with D possibly being TRBD2 (6 bases). This CDR3 is built from 14 residues. V was cut by 2 bases and J by 5 bases, with 12 bases left in between. For the CDR3, the DNA is TGTGCCAGCAGTTTAACGGCTAGCGTTGAGACCCAGTACTTC. Translating gives CASSLTASVETQYF.

The V gene is TRBV6-1, the J gene TRBJ2-7, with D maybe TRBD1 (5 bases). Trimming stripped 5 bases from V and 1 base from J, with 18 bases between. The CDR3 runs 16 residues. The germline CDR1 and CDR2 sequences are MNHNS and SASEGT. The CDR3: CASSYPTRAYSYEQYF. CDR3 sequence (DNA): TGTGCCAGCAGTTACCCTACCAGGGCATATTCCTACGAGCAGTACTTC.

Ten or more counts support this clonotype. This chain connects TRBV10-2 to TRBJ1-1; 7 positions agree with TRBD1. The length of the CDR3 is 15 residues. CDR1 and CDR2 from the germline V gene are WSHSY and SAAADI. V lost 2 bases and J lost 4; bases outside the gene matches: 7. This CDR3 reads CASSEVQGGATEAFF. CDR3 in DNA: TGCGCCAGCAGTGAGGTACAAGGGGGCGCCACTGAAGCTTTCTTT.

Ten or more counts support this clonotype. The V and J genes are TRBV5-1 and TRBJ2-7; TRBD2 matches at 8 bases. Unmatched junction bases numbered 9, after V lost 8 bases and J lost 5 bases. The germline gives CDR1 SGHRS, CDR2 YFSETQ. The CDR3 is 13 amino acids. The CDR3 loop is CASRGSGTHEQYF. The DNA of the CDR3 is TGCGCCAGTCGGGGTAGCGGGACCCACGAGCAGTACTTC.

In its sample, this clonotype was seen many times. One junction end disagrees with the germline gene, perhaps due to a read error. For the CDR3, the DNA is TGTGCTAGCAGCTTAGCGTATTATCAGGGCTGTTACCAGCCCCAGCATTTT. Translated: CASSLAYYQGCYQPQHF. The chain uses TRBV7-7 and TRBJ1-5; D might be TRBD1 (5 bases). Germline V gene data show CDR1 as SSHAT and CDR2 as FNYEAQ (reference sequence). This CDR3 comprises 17 residues.

This clonotype was counted at least ten times. The gene calls are TRBV2 and TRBJ1-1, with D unclear. This CDR3 has 11 amino acids. Germline V lookup: CDR1 SNHLY, CDR2 FYNNEI. CDR3 residues: CVLTSPHEAFF. CDR3 nucleotides: TGTGTCCTGACCTCTCCTCATGAAGCTTTCTTT. Full variable domain (rest looked up from reference TRBV2 and TRBJ1-1): EPEVTQTPSHQVTQMGQEVILRCVPISNHLYFYWYRQILGQKVEFLVSFYNNEISEKSEIFDDQFSVERPDGSNFTLKIRSTKLEDSAMYFCVLTSPHEAFFGQGTRLTVV.